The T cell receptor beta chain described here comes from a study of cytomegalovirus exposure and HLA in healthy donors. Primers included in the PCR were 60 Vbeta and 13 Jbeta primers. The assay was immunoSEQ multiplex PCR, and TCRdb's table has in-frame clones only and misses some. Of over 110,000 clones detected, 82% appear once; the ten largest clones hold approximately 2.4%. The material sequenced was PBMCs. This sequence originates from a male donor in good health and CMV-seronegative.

CDR3 bases: TGTGCCAGCAGTTTACCACTAACAGGGGTAAAAGCCTACGAGCAGTACTTC. Translated, it gives CASSLPLTGVKAYEQYF. The genes are TRBV28 and TRBJ2-7; 7 bases line up with TRBD1. The J segment lost 2 bases and the V segment lost 2 bases, leaving 12 bases of the junction unmatched. There are 17 residues in the CDR3. CDR1 and CDR2 from the germline V gene are MDHEN and SYDVKM.